A single sample is the source of the 30 T cell receptor beta chains below, sequenced in a study of graft-versus-host responses after intestinal transplantation. Libraries were prepared by immunoSEQ multiplex PCR; TCRdb keeps only in-frame clonotypes and omits some of them. The sample lists tens of thousands of clones; about 88% were seen once. No cognate antigen is known for these TCRs. The sequences come from unstimulated CD4+ T cells sorted from spleen or lymph node cells, collected before transplant. The source is a human donor who was the organ donor for an intestinal transplant.

The chain couples TRBV30 to TRBJ1-1; D is possibly TRBD1 (5 bases). V shed 2 bases and J shed 8 bases, with 9 bases lying between them. The CDR3 sequence is 11 residues long. The germline gives CDR1 GTSNPN, CDR2 SVGIG (reference sequence). The CDR3 DNA is TGTGCCTGGAGTCCCTACAGGGAAGCTTTCTTT. Translation gives CAWSPYREAFF.

This clone was picked up a small number of times. The chain uses TRBV27 and TRBJ1-2; no definite D call. CDR3 length equals 14 residues. Trimming left V 5 bases short and J 8 bases short, with 18 bases between. In germline, CDR1 is MNHEY, CDR2 SMNVEV (reference sequence). This CDR3 reads CASSPHERIGGYTF. Written as DNA, the CDR3 is TGTGCCAGCAGTCCCCATGAGAGGATTGGGGGCTACACCTTC.

Here the CDR3 reads CASARGPQETQYF. CDR3 DNA sequence: TGTGCCAGCGCGCGGGGGCCCCAAGAGACCCAGTACTTC. The V and J genes are TRBV6-1 and TRBJ2-5, with D possibly TRBD2 on 7 matching bases. Germline CDR1 and CDR2: MNHNS and SASEGT. The CDR3 is made up of 13 amino acids. V was cut by 8 bases and J by 1 base, with 11 bases left in between.

The chain is built from TRBV5-1 and TRBJ2-7; 12 nucleotides line up with TRBD2. In germline, CDR1 is SGHRS, CDR2 YFSETQ. This CDR3 comprises 13 residues. V trimming: 2 bases; J trimming: 7 bases; junction bases outside the gene matches: 1. The CDR3 nucleotides read TGCGCCAGCAGCTTAGGACTAGCGGGAGAGCAGTACTTC. This sequence encodes CASSLGLAGEQYF. The full variable domain, completed using reference TRBV5-1 and TRBJ2-7, is KAGVTQTPRYLIKTRGQQVTLSCSPISGHRSVSWYQQTPGQGLQFLFEYFSETQRNKGNFPGRFSGRQFSNSRSEMNVSTLELGDSALYLCASSLGLAGEQYFGPGTRLTVT.

V and J are TRBV6-5 and TRBJ2-5; D perhaps matches TRBD2 (5 bases). The V gene lost 9 bases and the J gene lost 3 bases, with 20 bases spanning the gap. The CDR3 covers 15 residues. Germline V gives CDR1 MNHEY, CDR2 SVGAGI. The CDR3 is CARNFSVKREETQYF. DNA of the CDR3: TGTGCCAGGAATTTTAGCGTAAAAAGGGAAGAGACCCAGTACTTC.

The chain is built from TRBV6-1 and TRBJ2-7; 10 positions agree with TRBD1. Germline V lookup: CDR1 MNHNS, CDR2 SASEGT. The trim removed 6 bases at V and 3 bases at J, leaving 2 bases unmatched. This CDR3 region has 13 residues. This CDR3 is CASRGQGGYEQYF. The CDR3 DNA sequence: TGTGCCAGCAGAGGACAGGGGGGCTACGAGCAGTACTTC.

The genes are TRBV5-1 and TRBJ1-1; 10 nucleotides match TRBD1. Trimming removed 2 bases from V and 10 bases from J; junction bases left unmatched: 8. The CDR3 is 14 amino acids. Germline CDR1 SGHRS, CDR2 YFSETQ. The DNA of the CDR3 is TGCGCCAGCAGCTTAGGGACAGGGGAACTCCGAGCTTTCTTT. Residues: CASSLGTGELRAFF.

The chain couples TRBV6-5 to TRBJ2-5; 11 bases are shared with TRBD1. CDR3 length: 16 residues. Looked up from germline, CDR1 is MNHEY and CDR2 is SVGAGI. After removal of 1 base from V and 5 bases from J, the junction contained 6 bases not matched to a gene. The CDR3 bases are TGTGCCAGCAGTTACTTCGGGACAGGGGGTTTTGAGACCCAGTACTTC. Protein sequence: CASSYFGTGGFETQYF.

This chain uses TRBV5-1 with TRBJ2-7; D may be TRBD2 (5 bases). Trimming took 0 bases from V and 3 from J, leaving 19 bases between them. Germline values: CDR1 SGHRS, CDR2 YFSETQ. This CDR3 comprises 17 residues. The CDR3 DNA reads as TGCGCCAGCAGCTTGGCCAATCTCCGGGGATTCGGCTACGAGCAGTACTTC. Amino acids: CASSLANLRGFGYEQYF.

This rearrangement joins TRBV15 to TRBJ2-7; TRBD1 matches at 11 bases. The germline CDR1 and CDR2 sequences are LNHNV and YYDKDF (reference sequence). Germline trimming cut 2 bases from V and 6 bases from J; bases unmatched to any gene: 6. CDR3 length equals 15 residues. CDR3 residues: CATSRPRTGGVEQYF. The CDR3 DNA follows: TGTGCCACCAGCAGACCGCGGACAGGGGGCGTCGAGCAGTACTTC.

The chain carries TRBV5-1 and TRBJ2-3; 14 nucleotides align to TRBD2. The CDR3 contains 18 residues. Unmatched junction bases numbered 8, after V lost 1 base and J lost 4 bases. Germline CDR1 SGHRS, CDR2 YFSETQ. CDR3 DNA: TGCGCCAGCAGCTTGACGGGACTAGCGGGGGTGGGTGCAGATACGCAGTATTTT. It is translated as CASSLTGLAGVGADTQYF.

The chain recombines TRBV10-2 with TRBJ2-7, with 9 bases matching TRBD2. V was clipped by 10 bases and J by 4 bases; unmatched bases: 8. This CDR3 region has 13 residues. CDR1 and CDR2 (germline): WSHSY, SAAADI. Written as DNA, the CDR3 is TGCGCCACCCGGGCTAGCGGGGAATACGAGCAGTACTTC. Its protein product is CATRASGEYEQYF.

V usage is TRBV11-3 and J usage is TRBJ1-1, with a tentative D call TRBD1 (6 bases). Germline V gene data show CDR1 as SGHNT and CDR2 as YENEEA. V was cut by 5 bases and J by 1 base, with 11 bases left in between. The CDR3 is 14 residues long. The DNA for the CDR3 is TGTGCCAGCAGCGCCTCGACAGGGAACACTGAAGCTTTCTTT. Translated, it gives CASSASTGNTEAFF.

This chain joins TRBV7-2 and TRBJ2-3; 12 bases are shared with TRBD2. V shed 1 base, J shed 3 bases, and the junction held 2 bases outside the gene matches. The germline gives CDR1 SGHTA, CDR2 FQGNSA. This CDR3 is built from 16 residues. As DNA, the CDR3 is TGTGCCAGCAGCTTAGGGGGGACTAGCGGGACAGATACGCAGTATTTT. Amino acids: CASSLGGTSGTDTQYF.

The CDR3, as DNA: TGTGCCAGCAGCCTACACTCGACGGCCAGTAATGAAAAACTGTTTTTT. Protein: CASSLHSTASNEKLFF. The J gene is TRBJ1-4, the V gene TRBV5-6, with D hard to call. This CDR3 has 16 residues. Germline V gives CDR1 SGHDT, CDR2 YYEEEE. Trimming cost V 4 bases and J 4 bases, with 17 bases left between them.

The chain is built from TRBV21-1 and TRBJ2-1; the D call in the table, TRBD2, was not verified against the DNA. TRBV21-1 counts as a pseudogene. This CDR3 is 16 amino acids long. The CDR3 DNA is TGTGCCAGCAGCAAAGACGGGGGGAGTAGGTACAATGAGCAGTTCTTC. It specifies CASSKDGGSRYNEQFF.

The chain links TRBV9 to TRBJ2-3; 7 bases line up with TRBD2. V was pared by 3 bases and J by 2 bases, with 12 bases of the junction left unmatched. From germline, CDR1 is SGDLS and CDR2 YYNGEE. This CDR3 contains 17 residues. CDR3 amino acids: CASSGPLPGGITDTQYF. The CDR3 DNA sequence: TGTGCCAGCAGCGGACCACTGCCGGGGGGTATCACAGATACGCAGTATTTT. Full variable domain (rest looked up from reference TRBV9 and TRBJ2-3): DSGVTQTPKHLITATGQRVTLRCSPRSGDLSVYWYQQSLDQGLQFLIQYYNGEERAKGNILERFSAQQFPDLHSELNLSSLELGDSALYFCASSGPLPGGITDTQYFGPGTRLTVL.

The genes are TRBV6-5 and TRBJ1-1; D possibly corresponds to TRBD1 (5 bases). CDR3 size: 13 residues. V was shortened by 2 bases and J by 5 bases, with 9 bases between the two germline ends. Germline CDR1 MNHEY, CDR2 SVGAGI. CDR3 DNA sequence: TGTGCCAGCAGTTACGAGGGGTGGACTGAAGCTTTCTTT. This codes for CASSYEGWTEAFF.

The chain combines TRBV4-3 with TRBJ1-4; D call uncertain. V was trimmed by 2 bases and J by 3 bases, leaving 7 bases between them. The V gene's germline CDR1 is LGHNA and CDR2 YSLEER. The CDR3 contains 14 residues. CDR3 sequence reads: CASSQKVSNEKLFF. In nucleotides, the CDR3 is TGCGCCAGCAGCCAAAAGGTATCTAATGAAAAACTGTTTTTT.

This chain links TRBV5-4 with TRBJ2-5, with 7 bases fitting TRBD1. The CDR3 loop spans 13 amino acids. V was clipped by 1 base and J by 5 bases; unmatched bases: 2. The germline V gene encodes CDR1 SGHNT and CDR2 YYREEE (reference sequence). CDR3 bases: TGTGCCAGCAGCTTGAGGGGGCATGAGACCCAGTACTTC. Its protein is CASSLRGHETQYF.

The chain links TRBV27 to TRBJ1-2; perhaps TRBD1 as D (5 bases). CDR1 and CDR2 (germline): MNHEY, SMNVEV (reference sequence). V lost 2 bases and J 2 bases, leaving 9 bases between the germline ends. The length of the CDR3 is 14 residues. Here the CDR3 DNA reads TGTGCCAGCAGTTTAAAGGGGCGGAACTATGGCTACACCTTC. Encoded protein: CASSLKGRNYGYTF.

The chain combines TRBV7-6 with TRBJ2-5; TRBD1 agrees at 9 bases. After removal of 5 bases from V and 4 bases from J, the junction contained 11 bases not matched to a gene. Germline loops: CDR1 SGHVS, CDR2 FNYEAQ. The CDR3 extends over 16 amino acids. The CDR3 here is CASSARDRVEGETQYF. The CDR3 region has the DNA TGTGCCAGCAGCGCCCGGGACAGGGTTGAAGGAGAGACCCAGTACTTC.

This rearrangement joins TRBV6-6 to TRBJ1-2; 7 bases map to TRBD1. CDR3 length equals 14 residues. The junction had 7 bases not matched to a gene; V was cut back by 5 bases and J by 4 bases. Germline V gene sequence: CDR1 MNHNY, CDR2 SVGAGI (reference sequence). Written as DNA, the CDR3 is TGTGCCAGCAGTCCCAAACAGGGGACCTATGGCTACACCTTC. Amino acids: CASSPKQGTYGYTF.

This CDR3 reads CASSQVKSGLTYEQYF. In DNA form, the CDR3 reads TGTGCCAGCAGCCAAGTTAAAAGCGGTTTAACCTACGAGCAGTACTTC. The J gene is TRBJ2-7, the V gene TRBV4-2; D is possibly TRBD2 (5 bases). This CDR3 has 16 residues. Between the trimmed V and J ends, which lost 1 base and 2 bases, there was a span of 15 bases. Germline assignment: CDR1 LGHNA and CDR2 YNFKEQ.

The chain links TRBV7-8 to TRBJ2-1; a possible D gene is TRBD2 (6 bases). Germline V CDR1 and CDR2: SGHVS, FQNEAQ. The CDR3 runs to 14 residues. Deletions cut 5 bases from V and 8 bases from J, with 16 bases between. The CDR3 sequence: CASSRVGGSDEQFF. CDR3 nucleotide sequence: TGTGCCAGCAGCCGGGTTGGGGGGAGCGATGAGCAGTTCTTC.

J is TRBJ2-5 and V is TRBV7-2, with 12 bases aligning to TRBD1. The J segment lost 5 bases and the V segment lost 4 bases, leaving 5 bases of the junction unmatched. In germline, CDR1 is SGHTA, CDR2 FQGNSA. This CDR3 comprises 15 residues. CDR3 amino acids: CASSWDRGRGETQYF. CDR3 nucleotide sequence: TGTGCCAGCAGCTGGGACAGGGGGCGAGGGGAGACCCAGTACTTC. Drawing the rest from reference TRBV7-2 and TRBJ2-5, the complete variable domain is GAGVSQSPSNKVTEKGKDVELRCDPISGHTALYWYRQSLGQGLEFLIYFQGNSAPDKSGLPSDRFSAERTGGSVSTLTIQRTQQEDSAVYLCASSWDRGRGETQYFGPGTRLLVL.

The gene calls are TRBV6-6 and TRBJ2-1; D is possibly TRBD2 (7 bases). The CDR3 totals 16 residues. Trimming pared 7 bases from V and 15 bases from J, leaving 31 bases between. CDR1 MNHNY and CDR2 SVGAGI come from the germline V gene (reference sequence). The CDR3 sequence is CASTLNHEGRGRLRFF. DNA for the CDR3: TGTGCCAGCACTCTCAACCACGAAGGGCGGGGGCGCCTCCGGTTCTTC.

The chain combines TRBV4-2 with TRBJ2-7, with unresolved D. CDR1 LGHNA and CDR2 YNFKEQ come from the germline V gene. CDR3 length: 13 amino acids. V was shortened by 0 bases and J by 3 bases, with 6 bases between the two germline ends. CDR3 region: CASSQEADYEQYF. The CDR3, as DNA: TGTGCCAGCAGCCAAGAGGCGGACTACGAGCAGTACTTC.

The V call is TRBV30, the J call TRBJ2-7, with D possibly TRBD1 on 5 matching bases. V gave up 2 bases and J gave up 6 bases, with 14 bases separating them. The CDR3 contains 13 residues. CDR1 is GTSNPN and CDR2 is SVGIG in the germline V gene (reference sequence). For the CDR3, the DNA is TGTGCCTGGAGTCCTCTCCCTAGGGGCGAGCAGTACTTC. Amino acid sequence: CAWSPLPRGEQYF.

V is TRBV4-3 and J is TRBJ2-2; a possible D gene is TRBD2 (5 bases). CDR1 and CDR2 (germline): LGHNA, YSLEER. Between the trimmed V and J ends, which lost 0 bases and 3 bases, there was a span of 11 bases. The CDR3 runs 16 residues. CDR3 sequence reads: CASSQDSSLYTGELFF. The CDR3 DNA reads as TGCGCCAGCAGCCAAGATTCTAGCCTCTACACCGGGGAGCTGTTTTTT.